The T cell receptor (beta chain) under discussion was sequenced for a study of tumor and adjacent non-tumor tissue in lung cancer. A remark on this clonotype: A junction end diverges from the germline sequence, so it may reflect a read error.

TCRbeta libraries were built with three rounds of nested PCR, modified from ARM-PCR. In TCRdb, the multiplex PCR reads were re-called with MiXCR into one record per CDR3 protein. The profile shows 45,000 or so distinct CDR3 sequences, roughly 60% of them singletons. CDR3 length equals 14 residues. Germline V CDR1 and CDR2: SEHNR, FQNEAQ (reference sequence). This sample's RNA came from whole unsorted tissue. The normal lung tissue was taken more than 3 cm from the tumor edge. Sample: distant non-tumor lung tissue. The V gene is TRBV7-9, the J gene TRBJ1-1; weak D call: TRBD1 (5 bases). This receptor was identified in a woman in her thirties or forties with non-small cell lung cancer. The CDR3 nucleotides are TGTGCCAGCAGCTCCCTGATAGGGGAGACTGAAGCGTTCTTT. Protein sequence: CASSSLIGETEAFF.